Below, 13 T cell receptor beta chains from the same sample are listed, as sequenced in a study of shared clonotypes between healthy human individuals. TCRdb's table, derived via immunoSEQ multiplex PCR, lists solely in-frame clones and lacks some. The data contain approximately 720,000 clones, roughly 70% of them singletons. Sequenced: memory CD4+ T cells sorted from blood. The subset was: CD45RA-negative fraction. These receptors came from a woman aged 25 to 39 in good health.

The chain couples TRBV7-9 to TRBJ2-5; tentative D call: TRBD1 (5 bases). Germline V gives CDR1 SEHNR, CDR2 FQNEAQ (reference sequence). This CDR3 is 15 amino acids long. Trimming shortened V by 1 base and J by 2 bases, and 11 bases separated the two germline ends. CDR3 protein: CASSLDGQGQETQYF. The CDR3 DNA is TGTGCCAGCAGCTTAGATGGCCAGGGACAAGAGACCCAGTACTTC.

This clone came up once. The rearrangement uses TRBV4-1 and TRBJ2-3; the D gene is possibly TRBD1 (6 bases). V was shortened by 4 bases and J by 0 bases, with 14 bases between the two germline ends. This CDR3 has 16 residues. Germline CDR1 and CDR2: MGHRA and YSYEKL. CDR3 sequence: CASSPPGGGSTDTQYF. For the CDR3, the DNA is TGCGCCAGCAGCCCCCCTGGGGGCGGTAGCACAGATACGCAGTATTTT.

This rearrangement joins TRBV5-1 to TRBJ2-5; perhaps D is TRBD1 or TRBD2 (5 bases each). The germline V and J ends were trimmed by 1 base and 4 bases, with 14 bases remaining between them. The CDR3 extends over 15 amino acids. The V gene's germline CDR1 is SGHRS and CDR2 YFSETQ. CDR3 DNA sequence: TGCGCCAGCAGCTTGACCGGGACGGCCAGAGAGACCCAGTACTTC. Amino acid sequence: CASSLTGTARETQYF.

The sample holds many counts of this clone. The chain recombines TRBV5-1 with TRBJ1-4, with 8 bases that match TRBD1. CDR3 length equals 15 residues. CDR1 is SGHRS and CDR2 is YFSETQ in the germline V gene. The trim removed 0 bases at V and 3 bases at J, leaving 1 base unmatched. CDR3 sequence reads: CASSLEQGANEKLFF. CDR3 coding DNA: TGCGCCAGCAGCTTGGAACAGGGGGCTAATGAAAAACTGTTTTTT.

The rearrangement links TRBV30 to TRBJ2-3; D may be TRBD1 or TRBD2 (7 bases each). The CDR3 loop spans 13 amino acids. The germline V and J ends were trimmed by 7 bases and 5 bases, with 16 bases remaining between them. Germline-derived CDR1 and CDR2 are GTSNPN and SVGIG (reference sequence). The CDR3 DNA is TGTGCCTCGGTGGGAGGGGGCGGAGATACGCAGTATTTT. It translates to CASVGGGGDTQYF.

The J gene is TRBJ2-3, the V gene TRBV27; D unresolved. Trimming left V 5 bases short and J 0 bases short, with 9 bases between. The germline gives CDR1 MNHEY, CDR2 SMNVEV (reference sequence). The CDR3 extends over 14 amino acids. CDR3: CASSTQTSTDTQYF. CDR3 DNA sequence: TGTGCCAGCAGTACCCAGACTAGCACAGATACGCAGTATTTT.

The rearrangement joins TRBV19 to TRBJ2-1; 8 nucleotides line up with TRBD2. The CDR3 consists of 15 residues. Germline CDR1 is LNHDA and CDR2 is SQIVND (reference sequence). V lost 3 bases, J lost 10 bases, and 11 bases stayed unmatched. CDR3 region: CASSMSGSSGREQFF. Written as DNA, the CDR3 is TGTGCCAGTAGTATGAGCGGGAGTTCAGGCAGGGAGCAGTTCTTC.

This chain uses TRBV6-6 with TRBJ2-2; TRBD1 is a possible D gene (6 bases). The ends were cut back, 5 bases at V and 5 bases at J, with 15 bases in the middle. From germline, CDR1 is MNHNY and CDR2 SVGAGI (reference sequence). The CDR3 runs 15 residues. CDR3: CASSTRARGTGELFF. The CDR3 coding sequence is TGTGCCAGCAGTACCCGGGCCAGGGGAACCGGGGAGCTGTTTTTT.

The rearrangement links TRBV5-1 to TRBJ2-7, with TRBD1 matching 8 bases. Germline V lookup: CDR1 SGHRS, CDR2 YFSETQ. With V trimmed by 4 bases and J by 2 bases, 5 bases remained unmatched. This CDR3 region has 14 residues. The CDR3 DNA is TGCGCCAGCAGCCCCGGGACAGGTCCCTACGAGCAGTACTTC. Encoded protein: CASSPGTGPYEQYF.

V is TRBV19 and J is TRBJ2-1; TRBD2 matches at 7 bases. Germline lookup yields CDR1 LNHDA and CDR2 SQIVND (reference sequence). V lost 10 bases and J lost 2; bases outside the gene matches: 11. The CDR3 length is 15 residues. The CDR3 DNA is TGTGCCACCTCCCCTGGAGCGGGGCCCTACAATGAGCAGTTCTTC. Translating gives CATSPGAGPYNEQFF. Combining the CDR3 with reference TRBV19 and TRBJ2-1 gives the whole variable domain DGGITQSPKYLFRKEGQNVTLSCEQNLNHDAMYWYRQDPGQGLRLIYYSQIVNDFQKGDIAEGYSVSREKKESFPLTVTSAQKNPTAFYLCATSPGAGPYNEQFFGPGTRLTVL.

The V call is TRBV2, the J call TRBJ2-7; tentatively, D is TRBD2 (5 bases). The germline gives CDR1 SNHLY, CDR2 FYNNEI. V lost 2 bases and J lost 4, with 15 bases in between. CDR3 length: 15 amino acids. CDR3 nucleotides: TGTGCCAGCAGTGAATGGGAGAGTAAGACGTACGAGCAGTACTTC. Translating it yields CASSEWESKTYEQYF.

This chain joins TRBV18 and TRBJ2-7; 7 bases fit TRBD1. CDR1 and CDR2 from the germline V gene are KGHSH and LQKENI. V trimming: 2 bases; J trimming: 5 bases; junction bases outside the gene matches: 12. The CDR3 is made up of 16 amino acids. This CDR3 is CASSPNGDSPPDEQYF. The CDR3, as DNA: TGTGCCAGCTCACCAAACGGGGACAGCCCTCCCGACGAGCAGTACTTC.

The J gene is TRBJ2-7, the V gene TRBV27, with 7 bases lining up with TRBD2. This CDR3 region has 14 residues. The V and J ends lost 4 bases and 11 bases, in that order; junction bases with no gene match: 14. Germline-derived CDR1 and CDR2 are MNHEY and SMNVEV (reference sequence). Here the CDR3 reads CASSSRDYPLKKYF. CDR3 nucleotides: TGTGCCAGCAGTTCCCGGGACTACCCGTTGAAGAAGTACTTC.